Below, one T cell receptor beta chain is given with its context. The antigen is not known. This specimen belongs to a study of T cell responses to AZD1222 COVID-19 vaccine. Overall study results and limits: Baseline testing showed seropositivity in only a handful of AZD1222 recipients. Donors in the cohort were predominantly white British and more often female, and clonal diversity was possibly underestimated.

With 1 base removed from V and 4 bases from J, the gap between germline ends came to 8 bases. CDR3 length equals 13 residues. CDR1 is SGHNT, CDR2 YYREEE, per germline (reference sequence). Profiled with immunoSEQ multiplex PCR; TCRdb holds only in-frame clones, not every one. The table records about 160,000 clones, about 90% of them present only once. The receptor was isolated from an adult in good health. The sample here was peripheral blood, taken on day 0 of AZD1222 vaccination. The V gene is TRBV5-4, the J gene TRBJ1-2; TRBD1 is a possible D gene (6 bases). DNA of the CDR3: TGTGCCAGCAGCTTGCCGGGGGCCTATGGCTACACCTTC. This translates into CASSLPGAYGYTF.